The 14 T cell receptor beta chains below come from one sample, sequenced in a study of spatial heterogeneity in lung cancer. Study-level points and caveats: Tumors with more nonsynonymous mutations had more expanded intratumoral alpha and beta TCRs.

Their antigens are not known. Time point defined: sample taken at primary tumor resection. TCRdb fed the 5' RACE reads into MiXCR, producing one record per CDR3 protein. Altogether approximately 1,200 distinct CDR3 sequences are present, approximately 14% being singletons, with the ten largest covering around 18%. This sample comprised lung tumor tissue, obtained at surgery. These receptors were obtained from a male donor with early-stage non-small cell lung cancer.

This clonotype has ten or more counts. Because the library targeted alpha chains, this beta chain is an off-target read whose size means little. CDR3 DNA sequence: TGTGCCAGCAGCGTAGGCTCTGGGACTGAAGCTTTCTTT. Amino acids: CASSVGSGTEAFF. The chain has TRBV9 and TRBJ1-1, with D uncertain. CDR1 and CDR2 (germline): SGDLS, YYNGEE. Trimming removed 0 bases at V and 5 bases at J, with 8 bases between. This CDR3 contains 13 residues.

This clonotype qualifies as medium-sized. In a library made to pick up alpha chains, this beta chain is a stray read with a size that means little. This chain uses TRBV29-1 with TRBJ1-5; TRBD1 aligns across 8 bases. Germline CDR1 and CDR2: SQVTM and ANQGSEA. The ends lost 6 bases at V and 3 bases at J; junction bases unmatched: 4. The CDR3 is 13 amino acids. The CDR3 protein is CSVGQGTNQPQHF. CDR3 in DNA: TGCAGCGTCGGACAGGGTACCAATCAGCCCCAGCATTTT.

This clonotype has at least ten counts. The size of this beta chain means little, since it is a stray read in a library made for alpha chains. The V gene is TRBV6-5, the J gene TRBJ1-6; D is unclear. Trimming stripped 7 bases from V and 7 bases from J, with 17 bases between. The CDR3 is 15 amino acids. CDR1 and CDR2 (germline): MNHEY, SVGAGI. The CDR3 here is CASTKLEILNSPLHF. CDR3 bases: TGTGCCAGCACCAAGCTAGAGATTCTAAATTCACCCCTCCACTTT.

This clonotype is large (0.1 to 1%) in the sample. A library made for alpha chains picked up this beta chain off target, so its size means little. The CDR3 loop is CASSLERQYF. The CDR3 coding sequence is TGTGCCAGCAGCTTAGAACGCCAGTACTTC. This chain joins TRBV7-8 and TRBJ2-5; D not certain. V shed 1 base and J shed 10 bases, with 4 bases lying between them. Germline V lookup: CDR1 SGHVS, CDR2 FQNEAQ. The length of the CDR3 is 10 residues.

As to this clonotype: A library made for alpha chains picked up this beta chain off target, so its size means little. This sequence joins TRBV7-9 and TRBJ2-1, with 11 bases aligning to TRBD2. The ends lost 4 bases at V and 6 bases at J; junction bases unmatched: 2. Germline V CDR1 and CDR2: SEHNR, FQNEAQ (reference sequence). This CDR3 spans 14 amino acids. CDR3 protein: CASSSGTSGNEQFF. CDR3 nucleotide sequence: TGTGCCAGCAGCTCCGGGACTAGCGGCAATGAGCAGTTCTTC.

This clonotype ranks as medium-sized. Found in a library prepared for alpha chains, this beta chain is an off-target read, and its abundance has little meaning. The chain combines TRBV5-1 with TRBJ1-1; possibly TRBD1 for D (6 bases). CDR3 length: 14 residues. CDR1 is SGHRS and CDR2 is YFSETQ in the germline V gene. V lost 4 bases, J lost 2 bases, and 12 bases lay in between. The CDR3 coding sequence is TGCGCCAGCAGCGTCCGGGACACTAACACTGAAGCTTTCTTT. Translation: CASSVRDTNTEAFF.

By share, this clonotype ranks as large (0.1 to 1%). This beta chain is off target for a library built for alpha chains, so its abundance means little. J is TRBJ2-3 and V is TRBV6-6, with D uncertain. Trimming took off 4 bases at V and 0 bases at J, with 20 bases between the two ends. The CDR3 is 18 residues long. Germline CDR1 is MNHNY and CDR2 is SVGAGI (reference sequence). CDR3 sequence (DNA): TGTGCCAGCAGTTCACCCGCCCGGTCTCAGGATAGCACAGATACGCAGTATTTT. This sequence encodes CASSSPARSQDSTDTQYF.

By frequency in the sample, this clonotype is large (0.1 to 1%). This beta chain slipped into a library made for alpha chains as a stray read, so its size is not meaningful. The CDR3: CSARRPSSGSTDTQYF. The CDR3 DNA follows: TGCAGTGCTAGAAGGCCGTCTAGCGGCAGCACAGATACGCAGTATTTT. The V call is TRBV20-1, the J call TRBJ2-3, with 7 bases aligning to TRBD2. The CDR3 is 16 residues long. V lost 2 bases and J lost 0; bases outside the gene matches: 8. Per the germline V gene, CDR1 is DFQATT and CDR2 is SNEGSKA (reference sequence).

This clonotype has at least ten counts. This beta chain is off target for a library built for alpha chains, so its abundance means little. The rearrangement links TRBV2 to TRBJ2-7; no clear D gene. The V gene's germline CDR1 is SNHLY and CDR2 FYNNEI. The CDR3 sequence is 11 residues long. V lost 2 bases to trimming and J lost 6 bases, with 5 bases between them. The CDR3 region has the DNA TGTGCCAGCAGTGAATGGTCCGAGCAGTACTTC. Its translation: CASSEWSEQYF.

In its sample, this clonotype ranks as large (0.1 to 1%). Found in a library prepared for alpha chains, this beta chain is an off-target read, and its abundance has little meaning. The chain joins TRBV28 to TRBJ1-6; 7 bases match TRBD1. The CDR3 sequence is 18 residues long. The germline V gene has CDR1 MDHEN and CDR2 SYDVKM. Trimming cost V 6 bases and J 0 bases; bases outside gene matches: 11. The CDR3 DNA reads TGTGCCAGCAGGACATGGGACAGTTCCCACTCCTATAATTCACCCCTCCACTTT. It specifies CASRTWDSSHSYNSPLHF.

The sample holds many counts of this clonotype. The size of this beta chain means little, since it is a stray read in a library made for alpha chains. The rearrangement uses TRBV12-3 or TRBV12-4 and TRBJ1-5; D call uncertain. V gave up 2 bases and J gave up 5 bases, with 10 bases separating them. The CDR3 contains 14 residues. Here the CDR3 DNA reads TGTGCCAGCAGTTTAATGGGCAGCTATCAGCCCCAGCATTTT. It encodes CASSLMGSYQPQHF.

This clonotype is judged large (0.1 to 1%). This beta chain is an off-target read within a library intended for alpha chains, so its frequency means little. This chain joins TRBV6-5 and TRBJ1-1, with 11 bases identical to TRBD1. Per the germline V gene, CDR1 is MNHEY and CDR2 is SVGAGI. The CDR3 is 14 residues long. V was clipped by 6 bases and J by 5 bases; unmatched bases: 5. The CDR3 DNA follows: TGTGCCAGCAGCGGGGACAGGGGGAAAACTGAAGCTTTCTTT. It codes for CASSGDRGKTEAFF.

This clonotype is labeled large. This beta chain was picked up by a library intended for alpha chains and is off target, so its count carries little meaning. The chain combines TRBV14 with TRBJ2-5; either TRBD1 or TRBD2 may fit D (5 bases each). Trimming stripped 4 bases from V and 5 bases from J, with 8 bases between. The CDR3 has 12 residues. Germline loops: CDR1 SGHDN, CDR2 FVKESK. The CDR3 sequence is CASSRGGETQYF. In DNA, the CDR3 is TGTGCCAGCAGCCGGGGCGGGGAGACCCAGTACTTC. The whole variable domain, remainder taken from reference TRBV14 and TRBJ2-5, is EAGVTQFPSHSVIEKGQTVTLRCDPISGHDNLYWYRRVMGKEIKFLLHFVKESKQDESGMPNNRFLAERTGGTYSTLKVQPAELEDSGVYFCASSRGGETQYFGPGTRLLVL.

A remark on this clonotype: This beta chain represents an off-target read in a library built for alpha chains; its size is of limited meaning. This chain links TRBV12-3 or TRBV12-4 with TRBJ1-1, with D uncertain. CDR3 size: 16 residues. The V gene lost 2 bases and the J gene lost 4 bases, with 17 bases spanning the gap. CDR3 nucleotide sequence: TGTGCCAGCAGTTTAAAGGCCCTGGCGGGGTTCACTGAAGCTTTCTTT. It encodes CASSLKALAGFTEAFF.